One sample yielded the 32 T cell receptor beta chains listed below, sequenced in a study of shared clonotypes between healthy human individuals. CD45RO-negative cells were positively selected for CCR7, leaving out terminally differentiated effector memory CD45RA+ cells. Repertoires were generated with immunoSEQ multiplex PCR, while TCRdb's copy carries only in-frame clones and drops some. Among around 2.1 million clones listed, roughly 91% were seen once. Sequencing was performed on naive CD8+ T cells from PBMCs. All receptors come from a man aged 18 to 29 in good health. Some clones in this sample may be carry-over from other donors' samples.

The gene calls are TRBV19 and TRBJ2-1; TRBD2 matches 10 bases. V was pared by 6 bases and J by 5 bases, with 7 bases of the junction left unmatched. The germline V gene encodes CDR1 LNHDA and CDR2 SQIVND (reference sequence). This CDR3 region has 15 residues. The CDR3 region has the DNA TGTGCCAGTAGCGCTAGCGGGAGTCCCAACAATGAGCAGTTCTTC. It yields the protein CASSASGSPNNEQFF.

The gene calls are TRBV19 and TRBJ2-7; 8 nucleotides match TRBD2. The CDR3 contains 13 residues. J gave up 2 bases and V 6 bases, and 3 bases lay outside the gene matches. The germline V gene has CDR1 LNHDA and CDR2 SQIVND (reference sequence). This chain's CDR3 is CASRGAGAYEQYF. The CDR3 DNA reads TGTGCCAGTAGGGGAGCGGGAGCCTACGAGCAGTACTTC.

The rearrangement links TRBV9 to TRBJ2-5; the D gene is possibly TRBD1 (5 bases). The CDR3 is 13 amino acids. The germline V and J ends were trimmed by 4 bases and 5 bases, with 12 bases remaining between them. Germline-derived CDR1 and CDR2 are SGDLS and YYNGEE. This CDR3 reads CASSTRSGETQYF. CDR3 in DNA: TGTGCCAGCAGCACCAGATCAGGGGAGACCCAGTACTTC.

The rearrangement uses TRBV28 and TRBJ2-7, with TRBD1 identical over 12 bases. With V trimmed by 9 bases and J by 7 bases, 13 bases remained unmatched. In germline, CDR1 is MDHEN, CDR2 SYDVKM. CDR3 size: 15 residues. The chain's CDR3 is CASSQWDRGRGEQYF. DNA of the CDR3: TGTGCCAGTAGTCAGTGGGACAGGGGGCGTGGTGAGCAGTACTTC.

CDR3 sequence reads: CASSEDNGNGRLDQPQHF. The DNA of the CDR3 is TGTGCCAGCAGTGAAGACAACGGAAATGGGAGGTTGGATCAGCCCCAGCATTTT. The chain combines TRBV6-1 with TRBJ1-5; D uncertain. Germline CDR1 is MNHNS and CDR2 is SASEGT. The CDR3 totals 18 residues. The V and J ends lost 1 base and 5 bases respectively, with 21 bases between them.

The rearrangement uses TRBV19 and TRBJ1-2; 8 bases agree with TRBD1. This CDR3 comprises 15 residues. The junction had 8 bases not matched to a gene; V was cut back by 3 bases and J by 5 bases. From germline, CDR1 is LNHDA and CDR2 SQIVND (reference sequence). The CDR3 sequence: CASSITGTGLYGYTF. The CDR3 region has the DNA TGTGCCAGTAGTATCACCGGGACAGGATTATATGGCTACACCTTC.

The V gene is TRBV19, the J gene TRBJ2-7, with 9 bases that match TRBD1. V lost 5 bases, J lost 5 bases, and 4 bases stayed unmatched. There are 13 residues in the CDR3. From germline, CDR1 is LNHDA and CDR2 SQIVND (reference sequence). In DNA form, the CDR3 reads TGTGCCAGTAGTTTAACAGGGGGCAACGAGCAGTACTTC. It translates to CASSLTGGNEQYF.

The V call is TRBV9, the J call TRBJ1-4; 8 bases are shared with TRBD1. V was clipped by 3 bases and J by 6 bases; unmatched bases: 7. Germline V gene lookup returns CDR1 SGDLS and CDR2 YYNGEE. This CDR3 has 15 residues. CDR3 DNA sequence: TGTGCCAGCAGCGAAACAGGGGGAAAGGATGAAAAACTGTTTTTT. This gives the protein CASSETGGKDEKLFF.

CDR3 region: CAWSVRRGYTF. DNA for the CDR3: TGTGCCTGGAGTGTAAGGCGAGGCTACACCTTC. The chain carries TRBV30 and TRBJ1-2, with no clear D. V shed 0 bases and J shed 8 bases, with 7 bases lying between them. Germline CDR1 reads GTSNPN; CDR2 reads SVGIG (reference sequence). The CDR3 extends over 11 amino acids.

The chain employs TRBV4-1 and TRBJ2-1; 8 nucleotides align to TRBD2. The CDR3 has 17 residues. Per the germline V gene, CDR1 is MGHRA and CDR2 is YSYEKL. The ends lost 2 bases at V and 8 bases at J; junction bases unmatched: 14. The CDR3 spells CASSQLSREGPKDEQFF. The CDR3, as DNA: TGCGCCAGCAGCCAACTGTCTCGGGAGGGCCCCAAAGATGAGCAGTTCTTC.

Turning to this clone: An end of the junction does not agree with germline; a read error may underlie this. This chain links TRBV29-1 with TRBJ1-1, with TRBD1 identical over 10 bases. CDR3 size: 17 residues. Germline CDR1 reads SQVTM; CDR2 reads ANQGSEA. The CDR3 coding sequence is TGCAGCGTTCAAGACAGGGGGCAAATCCTGGTCTTAACTGAAGCTTTCTTT. It codes for CSVQDRGQILVLTEAFF.

The chain recombines TRBV18 with TRBJ2-2; 14 bases are a match to TRBD2. V gave up 3 bases and J gave up 3 bases; unmatched junction bases: 3. Germline V gene sequence: CDR1 KGHSH, CDR2 LQKENI. This CDR3 contains 17 residues. The CDR3 sequence: CASSPGLAGDYTGELFF. In DNA form, the CDR3 reads TGTGCCAGCTCACCGGGACTAGCGGGGGACTACACCGGGGAGCTGTTTTTT.

The chain recombines TRBV27 with TRBJ1-2; the match to TRBD1 covers 7 bases. Germline loops: CDR1 MNHEY, CDR2 SMNVEV (reference sequence). This CDR3 has 13 amino acids. Trimming at V came to 6 bases and at J to 2 bases, leaving 3 bases not matched to a gene. The CDR3: CASRLDRNYGYTF. The CDR3 nucleotides read TGTGCCAGCAGACTGGACAGGAACTATGGCTACACCTTC.

This clone was picked up a small number of times. V gene TRBV29-1 combines with J gene TRBJ1-1; no clear D gene. There are 8 residues in the CDR3. V was cut by 5 bases and J by 10 bases, with 5 bases left in between. Germline CDR1 SQVTM, CDR2 ANQGSEA. CDR3 DNA: TGCAGCGTTTCGGGAGCTTTCTTT. Its protein is CSVSGAFF.

Only a few counts were recorded for this clone. Other nucleotide sequences from this sample produce the same CDR3. The J gene is TRBJ2-1, the V gene TRBV9, with 9 bases matching TRBD2. Trimming at V came to 7 bases and at J to 5 bases, leaving 4 bases not matched to a gene. CDR3 length equals 13 residues. The germline CDR1 and CDR2 sequences are SGDLS and YYNGEE. CDR3 in amino acids: CASGLAGHNEQFF. CDR3 nucleotide sequence: TGTGCCAGCGGGCTAGCGGGACACAATGAGCAGTTCTTC.

The chain combines TRBV27 with TRBJ2-2, with 7 bases fitting TRBD1. The V gene's germline CDR1 is MNHEY and CDR2 SMNVEV (reference sequence). The V and J ends lost 9 bases and 1 base, in that order; junction bases with no gene match: 8. The CDR3 runs 15 residues. DNA for the CDR3: TGTGCCAGTCGAAGGGACAGTTTGAACACCGGGGAGCTGTTTTTT. Translation: CASRRDSLNTGELFF.

Only one count was recorded for this clone. The chain joins TRBV27 to TRBJ1-4; unclear D gene. CDR3 length equals 14 residues. Trimming removed 5 bases at V and 5 bases at J, with 12 bases between. Germline-derived CDR1 and CDR2 are MNHEY and SMNVEV (reference sequence). CDR3 bases: TGTGCCAGCAGTGCTGGATCCCGGAATGAAAAACTGTTTTTT. The encoded protein is CASSAGSRNEKLFF.

The CDR3 here is CASSIGLADGQETQYF. As DNA, the CDR3 is TGTGCCAGTAGTATAGGACTTGCGGACGGGCAAGAGACCCAGTACTTC. The chain recombines TRBV19 with TRBJ2-5, with no clear D. The CDR3 consists of 16 residues. Per germline, CDR1 LNHDA and CDR2 SQIVND (reference sequence). Trimming took 1 base from V and 2 from J, leaving 14 bases between them.

This clone has a single count. V is TRBV5-4 and J is TRBJ2-7; a possible D gene is TRBD1 (6 bases). The CDR3 totals 16 residues. Germline V gives CDR1 SGHNT, CDR2 YYREEE (reference sequence). V was trimmed by 2 bases and J by 5 bases, leaving 20 bases between them. CDR3 sequence reads: CASSFGSPGVQDEQYF. CDR3 nucleotide sequence: TGTGCCAGCAGCTTTGGGTCCCCAGGGGTCCAGGACGAGCAGTACTTC.

The gene calls are TRBV7-7 and TRBJ2-5; a possible D gene is TRBD1 (5 bases). The CDR3 has 17 residues. V was pared by 2 bases and J by 5 bases, with 21 bases between. Per germline, CDR1 SSHAT and CDR2 FNYEAQ (reference sequence). The CDR3 bases are TGTGCCAGCAGCTTACACCCCACAGGCTCTTTTTCGGAGACCCAGTACTTC. Translation: CASSLHPTGSFSETQYF. Variable domain in full (rest from reference TRBV7-7 and TRBJ2-5): GAGVSQSPRYKVTKRGQDVTLRCDPISSHATLYWYQQALGQGPEFLTYFNYEAQPDKSGLPSDRFSAERPEGSISTLTIQRTEQRDSAMYRCASSLHPTGSFSETQYFGPGTRLLVL.

This clone was found a few times. The chain carries TRBV7-2 and TRBJ1-1; D remains unclear. The V end lost 4 bases, the J end lost 7 bases, and 10 bases lay between the germline ends. Germline assignment: CDR1 SGHTA and CDR2 FQGNSA. The CDR3 sequence is 12 residues long. CDR3 amino acids: CASSSRTVEAFF. For the CDR3, the DNA is TGTGCCAGCAGCTCCAGGACGGTTGAAGCTTTCTTT.

The chain uses TRBV9 and TRBJ2-3; D gene ambiguous. Per germline, CDR1 SGDLS and CDR2 YYNGEE. V was cut by 0 bases and J by 5 bases, with 19 bases left in between. This CDR3 is built from 17 residues. As DNA, the CDR3 is TGTGCCAGCAGCGTAGATGCCCGCGGAGTGGGTTTAGATACGCAGTATTTT. Translated, it gives CASSVDARGVGLDTQYF.

This chain links TRBV7-6 with TRBJ2-6, with D unresolved. Germline CDR1 and CDR2: SGHVS and FNYEAQ. The length of the CDR3 is 20 residues. Between the trimmed V and J ends, which lost 6 bases and 0 bases, there was a span of 24 bases. The CDR3 here is CASSLGAQGPYNSGANVLTF. The CDR3 region has the DNA TGTGCCAGCAGTCTCGGCGCCCAAGGGCCCTATAACTCTGGGGCCAACGTCCTGACTTTC.

This chain connects TRBV11-2 to TRBJ1-2, with D unclear. The germline gives CDR1 SGHAT, CDR2 FQNNGV. V was trimmed by 2 bases and J by 9 bases, leaving 25 bases between them. CDR3 length: 17 amino acids. The CDR3 sequence is CASSLKTADPGGRSYTF. As DNA, the CDR3 is TGTGCCAGCAGCTTAAAAACCGCGGACCCAGGTGGGCGCAGCTACACCTTC.

The chain joins TRBV19 to TRBJ2-1; 7 bases line up with TRBD1. The CDR3 is made up of 16 amino acids. The V gene's germline CDR1 is LNHDA and CDR2 SQIVND (reference sequence). V lost 7 bases and J lost 2; bases outside the gene matches: 11. The CDR3 DNA is TGTGCCAGTACCCCCGGCTGGGACAGCGCCTACAATGAGCAGTTCTTC. It is translated as CASTPGWDSAYNEQFF.

This sequence joins TRBV7-9 and TRBJ2-7; D ambiguous. V dropped 5 bases and J dropped 2 bases, with 13 bases sitting between them. The CDR3 has 14 amino acids. Germline V gene sequence: CDR1 SEHNR, CDR2 FQNEAQ (reference sequence). CDR3 nucleotides: TGTGCCAGCAGCGTAGAGAGTGGAACCTACGAGCAGTACTTC. It specifies CASSVESGTYEQYF.

V and J are TRBV20-1 and TRBJ2-1; 9 bases agree with TRBD2. Per the germline V gene, CDR1 is DFQATT and CDR2 is SNEGSKA (reference sequence). This CDR3 is 10 amino acids long. The V gene end was trimmed by 5 bases and the J gene end by 15 bases; junction bases not matched to a gene: 5. The CDR3 DNA follows: TGCAGTGCTCGAGCGGGAGGTTCGTTCTTC. It yields the protein CSARAGGSFF.

This clone was seen only once. The genes are TRBV6-1 and TRBJ2-7; D unresolved. Per the germline V gene, CDR1 is MNHNS and CDR2 is SASEGT. The CDR3 has 11 amino acids. The V gene lost 7 bases and the J gene lost 2 bases, with 6 bases spanning the gap. The CDR3 loop reads CASISPYEQYF. The DNA of the CDR3 is TGTGCCAGCATTTCCCCCTACGAGCAGTACTTC.

The chain has TRBV5-1 and TRBJ2-7, with unresolved D. The CDR3 length is 14 residues. Trimming left V 2 bases short and J 0 bases short, with 9 bases between. CDR1 is SGHRS, CDR2 YFSETQ, per germline. Here the CDR3 reads CASSFPGSSYEQYF. CDR3 sequence (DNA): TGCGCCAGCAGCTTCCCGGGTAGCTCCTACGAGCAGTACTTC. The variable domain in full, completed from reference TRBV5-1 and TRBJ2-7, reads KAGVTQTPRYLIKTRGQQVTLSCSPISGHRSVSWYQQTPGQGLQFLFEYFSETQRNKGNFPGRFSGRQFSNSRSEMNVSTLELGDSALYLCASSFPGSSYEQYFGPGTRLTVT.

The gene calls are TRBV4-1 and TRBJ1-4, with D possibly being TRBD1 (5 bases). The CDR3 covers 15 residues. Trimming shortened V by 3 bases and J by 8 bases, and 16 bases separated the two germline ends. CDR1 MGHRA and CDR2 YSYEKL come from the germline V gene. This chain's CDR3 is CASSQSADKPEKLFF. The CDR3 bases are TGCGCCAGCAGCCAGAGCGCGGACAAACCGGAAAAACTGTTTTTT.

The chain links TRBV13 to TRBJ2-3; 14 nucleotides align to TRBD2. V shed 4 bases, J shed 3 bases, and the junction held 12 bases outside the gene matches. Germline CDR1 is PRHDT and CDR2 is FYEKMQ (reference sequence). CDR3 length: 19 amino acids. The CDR3 region is CASSSRTGTSGSLTDTQYF. The CDR3 DNA sequence: TGTGCCAGCAGCTCCAGAACCGGGACTAGCGGGAGTTTGACAGATACGCAGTATTTT. The whole variable domain, remainder taken from reference TRBV13 and TRBJ2-3, is AAGVIQSPRHLIKEKRETATLKCYPIPRHDTVYWYQQGPGQDPQFLISFYEKMQSDKGSIPDRFSAQQFSDYHSELNMSSLELGDSALYFCASSSRTGTSGSLTDTQYFGPGTRLTVL.

V and J are TRBV19 and TRBJ1-1; D uncertain. From germline, CDR1 is LNHDA and CDR2 SQIVND (reference sequence). The germline V and J ends were trimmed by 5 bases and 5 bases, with 15 bases remaining between them. The CDR3 sequence is 14 residues long. The CDR3 DNA reads as TGTGCCAGTAGTTCGGGTCCCTGGGAGACTGAAGCTTTCTTT. Translating it yields CASSSGPWETEAFF.